These T cell receptor beta chains were read from a single sample in a study of a mutant IDH1 vaccine in newly diagnosed glioma. Assay: immunoSEQ multiplex PCR; the TCRdb copy retains only in-frame clones and omits some. The sample has around 62,000 clones, around 89% seen once; the top ten hold 1.5% to 2.5%. These TCRs are of unknown antigen specificity. The sequenced sample was PBMCs, obtained from a glioma patient whose treatment included an IDH1 peptide vaccine. These receptors came from a man aged 40-49 years with glioma. CDR3s include the opening cysteine and the closing phenylalanine or tryptophan. A D gene is named only where the DNA matches it firmly. Clone size is not always given. Where it is, it says once, few, many or a class for expanded clones.

size	D	V	J	CDR3	DNA
.	TRBD1	TRBV18	TRBJ2-1	CASSPATGGQYNEQFF	TGTGCCAGCTCACCAGCGACAGGGGGACAGTACAATGAGCAGTTCTTC
.	TRBD2	TRBV5-1	TRBJ2-3	CASSLGGGSGTDTQYF	TGCGCCAGCAGCTTGGGGGGCGGGAGTGGAACAGATACGCAGTATTTT
few	.	TRBV19	TRBJ1-1	CASSILGRAEAFF	TGTGCCAGTAGTATATTGGGGCGGGCTGAAGCTTTCTTT
.	.	TRBV6-6	TRBJ1-1	CASSPPGQFEAFF	TGTGCCAGCAGTCCCCCAGGACAGTTTGAAGCTTTCTTT
.	.	TRBV7-9	TRBJ1-2	CASSPDGFYGYTF	TGTGCCAGCAGCCCGGACGGATTCTATGGCTACACCTTC
.	.	TRBV5-1	TRBJ1-5	CASSLDGARQPQHF	TGCGCCAGCAGCTTGGACGGCGCGAGACAGCCCCAGCATTTT
.	TRBD1	TRBV5-1	TRBJ1-5	CASSNILDRGPGQPQHF	TGCGCCAGCAGCAACATACTGGACAGGGGGCCGGGTCAGCCCCAGCATTTT
.	.	TRBV15	TRBJ1-3	CATSRGGSSGNTIYF	TGTGCCACCAGCAGAGGGGGGAGCTCTGGAAACACCATATATTTT
.	.	TRBV18	TRBJ2-5	CASSPSQGFQETQYF	TGTGCCAGCTCACCAAGTCAGGGTTTCCAAGAGACCCAGTACTTC
.	TRBD1	TRBV18	TRBJ1-4	CASSPTPTGEGKLFF	TGTGCCAGCTCACCGACCCCGACAGGGGAAGGAAAACTGTTTTTT
.	TRBD1	TRBV11-2	TRBJ1-4	CASSPSRDRREKLFF	TGTGCCAGCAGCCCGAGCCGGGACAGAAGGGAAAAACTGTTTTTT
once	TRBD1	TRBV5-4	TRBJ1-2	CASSWGQTNYGYTF	TGTGCCAGCAGTTGGGGACAGACTAACTATGGCTACACCTTC
.	.	TRBV28	TRBJ1-4	CASSPSLANEKLFF	TGTGCCAGCAGTCCCTCGCTGGCTAATGAAAAACTGTTTTTT
.	.	TRBV25-1	TRBJ2-5	CASSDGVAESQETQYF	TGTGCCAGCAGTGATGGCGTGGCTGAAAGTCAAGAGACCCAGTACTTC
.	.	TRBV28	TRBJ1-2	CASSGAFFDGYTF	TGTGCCAGCAGTGGGGCGTTTTTTGATGGCTACACCTTC
.	.	TRBV30	TRBJ1-3	CAWMRDSSGNTIYF	TGTGCCTGGATGCGCGACAGCTCTGGAAACACCATATATTTT
few	.	TRBV28	TRBJ2-1	CASSLFPMPPSLPNEQFF	TGTGCCAGCAGTTTATTCCCGATGCCTCCCTCACTACCCAATGAGCAGTTCTTC
.	.	TRBV5-1	TRBJ2-7	CASSYSVPSYEQYF	TGCGCCAGCAGCTATAGCGTCCCCTCCTACGAGCAGTACTTC
.	TRBD1	TRBV11-2	TRBJ1-4	CASSLESGGNEKLFF	TGTGCCAGCAGCTTAGAGTCAGGGGGCAATGAAAAACTGTTTTTT
.	.	TRBV6-6	TRBJ1-2	CASTPGRTVYGYTF	TGTGCCAGCACACCGGGTCGGACAGTCTATGGCTACACCTTC
.	.	TRBV7-9	TRBJ2-5	CASSLGGVAETQYF	TGTGCCAGCAGCTTAGGGGGGGTTGCGGAGACCCAGTACTTC
.	TRBD1	TRBV25-1	TRBJ1-1	CASTGGITEAFF	TGTGCCTCAACAGGGGGAATTACTGAAGCTTTCTTT
.	TRBD1	TRBV19	TRBJ1-2	CASSRQGIDYGYTF	TGTGCCAGTAGTCGACAGGGTATAGACTATGGCTACACCTTC
.	TRBD1	TRBV5-4	TRBJ1-2	CASSLAGTGAENYGYTF	TGTGCCAGCAGCTTGGCTGGGACAGGGGCCGAGAACTATGGCTACACCTTC
.	TRBD2	TRBV4-1	TRBJ2-5	CASSQDTGWGRGDGETQYF	TGCGCCAGCAGCCAAGATACGGGGTGGGGTCGGGGGGACGGAGAGACCCAGTACTTC
.	.	TRBV10-3	TRBJ1-5	CATNGGRGGSNQPQHF	TGTGCCACAAATGGGGGCAGGGGAGGTAGCAATCAGCCCCAGCATTTT
.	.	TRBV28	TRBJ1-4	CASTLPNEKLFF	TGTGCCAGCACCCTCCCCAATGAAAAACTGTTTTTT
.	.	TRBV5-1	TRBJ2-2	CASSLAEPLSGELFF	TGCGCCAGCAGCTTGGCGGAACCCCTATCCGGGGAGCTGTTTTTT
few	TRBD1	TRBV7-9	TRBJ1-3	CASSLAWTGGGGNTIYF	TGTGCCAGCAGCTTAGCCTGGACAGGGGGCGGTGGAAACACCATATATTTT
.	TRBD1	TRBV5-6	TRBJ2-2	CASSSRPDRGSEELFF	TGTGCCAGCAGCAGTAGACCCGACAGGGGGTCCGAGGAGCTGTTTTTT
.	.	TRBV15	TRBJ1-1	CATSRDFRGGAEAFF	TGTGCCACCAGCAGAGATTTTCGGGGAGGCGCTGAAGCTTTCTTT
.	.	TRBV5-5	TRBJ2-2	CASSLGLNTGELFF	TGTGCCAGCAGCTTGGGACTGAACACCGGGGAGCTGTTTTTT
.	TRBD1	TRBV9	TRBJ2-2	CASSPSWDRIDTGELFF	TGTGCCAGCAGCCCCTCCTGGGACAGGATCGACACCGGGGAGCTGTTTTTT
.	.	TRBV4-3	TRBJ1-1	CASSRRRGSEAFF	TGCGCCAGCAGCCGGCGCAGGGGTTCTGAAGCTTTCTTT
.	TRBD1	TRBV7-8	TRBJ2-6	CASSLAGTGYRIGANVLTF	TGTGCCAGCAGCTTAGCCGGGACAGGGTACAGGATTGGGGCCAACGTCCTGACTTTC
once	TRBD2	TRBV5-1	TRBJ2-5	CASSLDRRGAGTQYF	TGCGCCAGCAGCTTGGACAGGCGGGGGGCCGGAACCCAGTACTTC
.	.	TRBV9	TRBJ1-1	CASSPGHRNTEAFF	TGTGCCAGCAGCCCGGGACACCGGAACACTGAAGCTTTCTTT
.	.	TRBV5-1	TRBJ1-4	CASSLESTNEKLFF	TGCGCCAGCAGCTTGGAATCAACTAATGAAAAACTGTTTTTT
.	TRBD2	TRBV28	TRBJ2-5	CASSFPLAGGFVETQYF	TGTGCCAGCAGTTTCCCGTTAGCGGGAGGGTTCGTAGAGACCCAGTACTTC
.	.	TRBV28	TRBJ2-5	CASSLNRKWETQYF	TGTGCCAGCAGTTTGAACAGAAAGTGGGAGACCCAGTACTTC
.	.	TRBV28	TRBJ2-3	CASSQSLREKDADTQYF	TGTGCCAGCAGTCAAAGCCTCAGGGAGAAGGATGCAGATACGCAGTATTTT
.	.	TRBV10-3	TRBJ2-5	CAISESGGETQYF	TGTGCCATCAGTGAGTCTGGGGGGGAGACCCAGTACTTC
.	TRBD1	TRBV11-3	TRBJ2-7	CASSLDSRGREQYF	TGTGCCAGCAGCTTAGATTCCAGGGGGCGCGAGCAGTACTTC
once	.	TRBV4-3	TRBJ1-1	CASSQEARQRTEAFF	TGCGCCAGCAGCCAAGAAGCCCGGCAAAGGACTGAAGCTTTCTTT
.	.	TRBV6-6	TRBJ1-1	CASTWPTRQSTEAFF	TGTGCCAGCACCTGGCCGACCCGCCAGAGCACTGAAGCTTTCTTT
.	TRBD1	TRBV11-3	TRBJ2-3	CASSSQGSEYTDTQYF	TGTGCCAGCAGCTCACAGGGGAGTGAGTACACAGATACGCAGTATTTT
.	.	TRBV28	TRBJ1-2	CASSLGATSIGTF	TGTGCCAGCAGCCTTGGTGCTACGTCTATAGGCACCTTC
.	.	TRBV5-1	TRBJ1-2	CASSVMPGDYYGYTF	TGCGCCAGCAGCGTAATGCCAGGGGACTACTATGGCTACACCTTC
.	TRBD1	TRBV4-3	TRBJ1-2	CASSQDKGAGGYTF	TGCGCCAGCAGCCAAGATAAGGGGGCAGGGGGCTACACCTTC
.	TRBD1	TRBV5-6	TRBJ1-2	CASSGGQGRRTNYGYTF	TGTGCCAGCAGCGGGGGACAGGGGCGCCGCACTAACTATGGCTACACCTTC
.	TRBD2	TRBV11-2	TRBJ2-7	CASSPGTSGRSYEQYF	TGTGCCAGCAGCCCCGGGACTAGCGGGAGATCTTACGAGCAGTACTTC
once	TRBD1	TRBV28	TRBJ1-2	CASSLSQGAKGYTF	TGTGCCAGCAGTTTATCCCAGGGGGCGAAGGGCTACACCTTC
.	TRBD1	TRBV11-2	TRBJ2-6	CASSRTGAEANVLTF	TGTGCCAGCAGCCGCACAGGGGCGGAGGCCAACGTCCTGACTTTC
.	.	TRBV6-5	TRBJ2-6	CATHGGANVLTF	TGTGCCACCCATGGTGGGGCCAACGTCCTGACTTTC